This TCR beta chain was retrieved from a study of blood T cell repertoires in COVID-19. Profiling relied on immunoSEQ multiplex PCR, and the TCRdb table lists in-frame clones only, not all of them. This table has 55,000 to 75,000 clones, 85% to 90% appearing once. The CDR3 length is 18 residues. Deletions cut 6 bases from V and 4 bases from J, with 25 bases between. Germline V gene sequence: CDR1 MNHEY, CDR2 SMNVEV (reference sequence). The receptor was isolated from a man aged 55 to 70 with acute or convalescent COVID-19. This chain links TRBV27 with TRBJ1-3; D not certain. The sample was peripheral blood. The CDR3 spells CASSHSGPLAAGGNTIYF. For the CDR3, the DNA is TGTGCCAGCAGCCATTCTGGTCCGCTAGCAGCGGGAGGAAACACCATATATTTT.